These 21 T cell receptor beta chains came from one sample sequenced in a study of blood T cells in healthy people across ages. Alongside a J-beta primer mix, a sample-barcoded 5' primer served in a second PCR lasting roughly 6 to 11 cycles. Each CDR3 protein is one row after TCRdb ran MiXCR on the 5' RACE reads. This sample has some 370,000 distinct CDR3 sequences; roughly half occur once, and the top ten carry around 49%. Sequencing was performed on blood. These receptor sequences come from a man aged 55 to 70 in good health.

The V call is TRBV12-3 or TRBV12-4, the J call TRBJ2-4; D remains ambiguous. With the DNA end fitting TRBJ2-7 better, the J assignment may be wrong. The length of the CDR3 is 13 residues. The CDR3 region has the DNA TGTGCCAGCAGTTTAGTCCAGTACGACGAGCAGTACTTC. It is translated as CASSLVQYDEQYF.

This sequence joins TRBV27 and TRBJ2-4, with TRBD1 identical over 9 bases. Germline CDR1 and CDR2: MNHEY and SMNVEV (reference sequence). The ends lost 0 bases at V and 13 bases at J; junction bases unmatched: 4. This CDR3 has 13 residues. The CDR3 sequence is CASSLSGTGWQYF. The DNA of the CDR3 is TGTGCCAGCAGTTTATCGGGGACAGGGTGGCAGTACTTC.

This rearrangement joins TRBV2 to TRBJ2-7, with 7 bases aligning to TRBD2. CDR1 and CDR2 from the germline V gene are SNHLY and FYNNEI. V gave up 8 bases and J gave up 5 bases; unmatched junction bases: 6. The CDR3 consists of 12 residues. CDR3 in DNA: TGTGCCAGCGGGCGGGAGTACAACGAGCAGTACTTC. Translating it yields CASGREYNEQYF.

CDR3 DNA: TGCGCCAGCAGCTTGTACGCAGACTTCATGAACACTGAAGCTTTCTTT. It codes for CASSLYADFMNTEAFF. The chain employs TRBV5-1 and TRBJ1-1; no clear D gene. This CDR3 has 16 residues. The germline gives CDR1 SGHRS, CDR2 YFSETQ. V lost 1 base, J lost 0 bases, and 13 bases lay in between.

V gene TRBV7-8 combines with J gene TRBJ2-1, with D hard to call. V shed 5 bases and J shed 12 bases, with 11 bases lying between them. Looked up from germline, CDR1 is SGHVS and CDR2 is FQNEAQ. CDR3 length: 11 residues. The CDR3 DNA is TGTGCCAGCAGCCCGCGGTTGGGGCAGTTCTTC. Translation: CASSPRLGQFF.

The chain employs TRBV10-3 and TRBJ2-5, with TRBD1 as a possible D gene (6 bases). The V and J ends lost 0 bases and 5 bases respectively, with 16 bases between them. The germline CDR1 and CDR2 sequences are ENHRY and SYGVKD. CDR3 length equals 16 residues. The CDR3 DNA sequence: TGTGCCATCAGTGAGTCTGGGCGGCAGGGGAAGGAGACCCAGTACTTC. Its translation is CAISESGRQGKETQYF.

This rearrangement joins TRBV20-1 to TRBJ2-7, with D possibly matching TRBD1 (5 bases). Germline V gene sequence: CDR1 DFQATT, CDR2 SNEGSKA (reference sequence). With 6 bases removed from V and 4 bases from J, the gap between germline ends came to 19 bases. The CDR3 runs to 14 residues. The CDR3 DNA sequence: TGCAGTGCCCCCCGGACAAGGGGTTTGTACGAGCAGTACTTC. It codes for CSAPRTRGLYEQYF.

The J gene is TRBJ2-7, the V gene TRBV27, with TRBD1 matching 8 bases. The germline V gene has CDR1 MNHEY and CDR2 SMNVEV (reference sequence). Unmatched junction bases numbered 11, after V lost 6 bases and J lost 7 bases. This CDR3 comprises 14 residues. The DNA of the CDR3 is TGTGCCAGCAGAGGACGATCGACAGGGGATGAGCAGTACTTC. Translated, it gives CASRGRSTGDEQYF.

This clonotype was seen repeatedly, ten times or more. V is TRBV20-1 and J is TRBJ2-7; TRBD1 or TRBD2 may be the D gene (5 bases each). Germline CDR1 reads DFQATT; CDR2 reads SNEGSKA (reference sequence). The CDR3 contains 11 residues. V lost 0 bases and J lost 5, with 5 bases in between. CDR3 DNA sequence: TGCAGTGCTAGAGAGGGGGACGAGCAGTACTTC. It specifies CSAREGDEQYF.

The V gene is TRBV30, the J gene TRBJ1-2, with D possibly being TRBD1 (5 bases). Trimming removed 0 bases at V and 10 bases at J, with 15 bases between. Germline CDR1 and CDR2: GTSNPN and SVGIG (reference sequence). This CDR3 region has 13 residues. The CDR3 DNA reads TGTGCCTGGAGTGTAGACAGTACCTCAATCTACACCTTC. This sequence encodes CAWSVDSTSIYTF.

In its sample, this clonotype was seen many times. The genes are TRBV30 and TRBJ2-4; possibly TRBD1 for D (5 bases). From germline, CDR1 is GTSNPN and CDR2 SVGIG (reference sequence). Deletions cut 5 bases from V and 10 bases from J, with 9 bases between. The CDR3 covers 10 residues. The CDR3 sequence is CAWGAQIQYF. The CDR3 DNA reads TGTGCCTGGGGGGCTCAAATTCAGTACTTC. Complete variable domain (other parts from reference TRBV30 and TRBJ2-4): SQTIHQWPATLVQPVGSPLSLECTVEGTSNPNLYWYRQAAGRGLQLLFYSVGIGQISSEVPQNLSASRPQDRQFILSSKKLLLSDSGFYLCAWGAQIQYFGAGTRLSVL.

This clonotype was detected many times. This rearrangement joins TRBV5-1 to TRBJ1-5; D is unresolved. Germline V gives CDR1 SGHRS, CDR2 YFSETQ. The CDR3 sequence is 13 residues long. With 0 bases removed from V and 5 bases from J, the gap between germline ends came to 6 bases. Here the CDR3 reads CASSLGVDQPQHF. The CDR3 DNA reads TGCGCCAGCAGCTTGGGGGTCGATCAGCCCCAGCATTTT.

A few counts support this clonotype. The CDR3: CSARAGTGVREQYF. CDR3 nucleotide sequence: TGCAGTGCTCGCGCCGGGACAGGGGTCAGGGAGCAGTACTTC. The gene calls are TRBV20-1 and TRBJ2-5, with 10 bases fitting TRBD1. Germline V gene lookup returns CDR1 DFQATT and CDR2 SNEGSKA (reference sequence). With V trimmed by 5 bases and J by 11 bases, 14 bases remained unmatched. This CDR3 has 14 residues.

The chain joins TRBV7-9 to TRBJ1-3, with D possibly TRBD1 on 6 matching bases. The CDR3 covers 15 residues. Germline CDR1 reads SEHNR; CDR2 reads FQNEAQ (reference sequence). V was shortened by 3 bases and J by 1 base, with 10 bases between the two germline ends. Written as DNA, the CDR3 is TGTGCCAGCAGCTTCGACGGACAGTCTGGAAACACCATATATTTT. Translated, it gives CASSFDGQSGNTIYF.

This rearrangement joins TRBV21-1 to TRBJ1-2. TRBV21-1 is shown as a pseudogene. CDR3 size: 18 residues. The chain's CDR3 is CASSKGMWNQLANYGYTF. The CDR3 coding sequence is TGTGCCAGCAGCAAAGGCATGTGGAATCAGCTAGCTAACTATGGCTACACCTTC.

This chain links TRBV20-1 with TRBJ2-5, with unresolved D. The CDR3 spans 10 residues. In germline, CDR1 is DFQATT, CDR2 SNEGSKA (reference sequence). In DNA, the CDR3 is TGCAGGGCGGCGGCAGAGACCCAGTACTTC. It codes for CRAAAETQYF.

J is TRBJ1-5 and V is TRBV28, with 9 bases fitting TRBD1. The V and J ends lost 4 bases and 10 bases, in that order; junction bases with no gene match: 5. CDR1 is MDHEN and CDR2 is SYDVKM in the germline V gene. CDR3 length equals 13 residues. DNA of the CDR3: TGTGCCAGCAGTTGGGACAGGGCACAACCCCAGCATTTT. It is translated as CASSWDRAQPQHF.

There are a few counts of this clonotype. This chain connects TRBV15 to TRBJ1-2, with no clear D. CDR3 length: 14 residues. V was clipped by 0 bases and J by 8 bases, with 13 bases between them. Germline V lookup: CDR1 LNHNV, CDR2 YYDKDF (reference sequence). The CDR3 DNA reads TGTGCCACCAGCAGAGATGGGCGATCTAGCGGCTACACCTTC. Translated, it gives CATSRDGRSSGYTF.

The chain carries TRBV7-9 and TRBJ2-7; the D gene could be TRBD1 or TRBD2 (6 bases each). Germline V gene data show CDR1 as SEHNR and CDR2 as FQNEAQ (reference sequence). V was cut by 3 bases and J by 7 bases, with 16 bases left in between. CDR3 length: 14 residues. CDR3 amino acids: CASSFDGGYNEQYF. DNA of the CDR3: TGTGCCAGCAGCTTCGACGGGGGCTACAATGAGCAGTACTTC.

The J gene is TRBJ2-1, the V gene TRBV20-1; D is unresolved. V was clipped by 3 bases and J by 5 bases, with 14 bases between them. Per germline, CDR1 DFQATT and CDR2 SNEGSKA (reference sequence). CDR3 length: 14 amino acids. CDR3 nucleotide sequence: TGCAGTGCTAGCTTCCCGTACTACAACAATGAGCAGTTCTTC. This codes for CSASFPYYNNEQFF.

CDR3 coding DNA: TGTGCCAGCAGCTTGGGGGTAGCAGGCAGGCTTTATGGCTACACCTTC. The encoded protein is CASSLGVAGRLYGYTF. V and J are TRBV7-2 and TRBJ1-2; D possibly corresponds to TRBD1 (5 bases). Germline values: CDR1 SGHTA, CDR2 FQGNSA. V was shortened by 3 bases and J by 5 bases, with 19 bases between the two germline ends. The CDR3 is made up of 16 amino acids.